A single count supports the clone carrying this TCR beta chain. The entry originates in a study of blood T cell repertoires in COVID-19. Overall study: From T cells, B-cell-depleted T cells, or PBMCs came the material, which was cDNA or gDNA.

Germline CDR1 reads KGHDR; CDR2 reads SFDVKD. This CDR3 region has 13 residues. V shed 5 bases and J shed 5 bases, with 12 bases lying between them. Only in-frame clones appear in the TCRdb table, and some are missing; sequencing was by immunoSEQ multiplex PCR. Of over 100,000 clones listed, roughly 88% were seen once; the top ten hold roughly 7.9%. V gene TRBV24-1 combines with J gene TRBJ2-7, with D perhaps matching TRBD2 (5 bases). The source of this sequence is a woman of 80 years or more with active or convalescent COVID-19. The sequencing input was peripheral blood. CDR3 loop: CATSGPPGDEQYF. The CDR3 DNA is TGTGCCACCAGTGGGCCCCCCGGGGACGAGCAGTACTTC.